This T cell receptor beta chain was retrieved from a study of blood T cell repertoires in COVID-19. The wider study: Samples came from the United States, Italy and Spain, spanning acute and convalescent COVID-19. PBMCs, B-cell-depleted T cells, or T cells were the source of the cDNA or gDNA that made up the material.

The data were produced by immunoSEQ multiplex PCR, yet TCRdb's version contains in-frame clones alone and is incomplete. Among more than 300,000 clones, less than 90% were seen once, and the ten largest hold approximately 4.7%. Cohort 3 donors were reported recovered after two negative PCRs, clearance, or symptom resolution. The CDR3 runs 14 residues. Looked up from germline, CDR1 is SGHNT and CDR2 is YYREEE (reference sequence). V was trimmed by 2 bases and J by 0 bases, leaving 6 bases between them. Sequencing input: PBMCs or T cells enriched from blood (not recorded which). This receptor was taken from a woman between 50 and 59 years old who had recovered from COVID-19. The J gene is TRBJ2-1, the V gene TRBV5-4; the D gene is possibly TRBD1 (6 bases). CDR3 loop: CASSLQGSYNEQFF. The CDR3 DNA sequence: TGTGCCAGCAGCTTACAGGGCTCCTACAATGAGCAGTTCTTC.